This paragraph covers one TCR beta chain sequence. This entry belongs to a study of blood T cell repertoires in COVID-19. Study context: T cells, B-cell-depleted T cells, or PBMCs supplied cDNA or gDNA.

Germline V lookup: CDR1 MNHEY, CDR2 SVGEGT. V lost 5 bases to trimming and J lost 1 base; unmatched junction nucleotides: 7. This CDR3 spans 15 amino acids. Authors' processing steps: Reference gene primers were amplified, and this amplification served to estimate nucleated cell counts. This table comes from immunoSEQ multiplex PCR, and its TCRdb copy is limited to in-frame clones, with some not included. V and J calls and clone size follow that table, whereas D and trimming were derived from the DNA. Among 250,000 to 350,000 clones listed, around 86% were seen once. The genes are TRBV6-2 or TRBV6-3 and TRBJ2-5, with 7 bases fitting TRBD2. This receptor was obtained from a woman younger than 45 with active or convalescent COVID-19. Source material: peripheral blood. The CDR3 DNA sequence: TGTGCCAGCAGTCTCCGGGACTATGGCCAAGAGACCCAGTACTTC. Encoded protein: CASSLRDYGQETQYF.